The rows below give T cell receptor beta chains drawn from one sample of a study of Graves' ophthalmopathy and Graves' hyperthyroidism. TCRdb independently ran MiXCR on the multiplex PCR reads; one entry per CDR3 protein. The sample records 150,000 to 200,000 distinct CDR3 sequences, 35% to 50% being singletons. The sample taken for sequencing was peripheral blood. These receptor sequences come from a young man with Graves' ophthalmopathy. The CDR3 runs from the conserved cysteine through the conserved F or W. D genes are given only for firm matches. Part of the rows lack a size; the others show once, few, many or a class for expanded clones.

>TRBV6-2/TRBV6-3|TRBJ1-5|many|-
CASSPSWGFSQHQPQHF
TGTGCCAGCAGCCCCTCATGGGGGTTCAGTCAGCATCAGCCCCAGCATTTT
>TRBV25-1|TRBJ2-5|many|TRBD1
CASSDPGQGEGETQYF
TGTGCCAGCAGTGACCCCGGACAGGGCGAGGGGGAGACCCAGTACTTC
>TRBV19|TRBJ1-1|many|-
CASSIEGELSDAFF
TGTGCCAGTAGTATTGAAGGGGAGCTCTCCGATGCTTTCTTT
>TRBV12-3/TRBV12-4|TRBJ1-5|-|-
CASSFGTSNQPQHF
TGTGCCAGCAGTTTTGGTACAAGCAATCAGCCCCAGCATTTT
>TRBV12-3/TRBV12-4|TRBJ2-7|-|TRBD2
CASSLSGRGSYEQYF
TGTGCCAGCAGTTTGAGCGGGAGGGGTTCCTACGAGCAGTACTTC
>TRBV12-3/TRBV12-4|TRBJ2-7|many|-
CASSLAYSGPYEQYF
TGTGCCAGCAGTTTAGCGTATTCAGGGCCCTACGAGCAGTACTTC
>TRBV30|TRBJ1-3|many|-
CAWRQAGNTIYF
TGTGCCTGGAGACAGGCTGGAAACACCATATATTTT
>TRBV6-1|TRBJ1-1|many|TRBD1
CATQQGVNTEAFF
TGTGCCACCCAACAGGGGGTGAACACTGAAGCTTTCTTT
>TRBV2|TRBJ1-2|-|-
CASSEAHGDGYTF
TGTGCCAGCAGTGAAGCGCACGGGGACGGCTACACCTTC
>TRBV12-3/TRBV12-4|TRBJ2-5|many|-
CASSLRLAQETQYF
TGTGCCAGCAGTCTCAGATTAGCCCAAGAGACCCAGTACTTC
>TRBV4-1|TRBJ1-5|many|TRBD1
CASSQRVGTGGNQPQHF
TGCGCCAGCAGCCAGAGGGTCGGGACAGGGGGCAATCAGCCCCAGCATTTT
>TRBV11-2|TRBJ1-5|many|TRBD1
CASSLRDRVSNQPQHF
TGTGCCAGCAGCCTCCGGGACAGGGTTAGCAATCAGCCCCAGCATTTT
>TRBV7-9|TRBJ1-1|many|TRBD1
CASSSAGGAREAFF
TGTGCCAGCAGCTCAGCAGGGGGCGCGAGAGAAGCTTTCTTT
>TRBV6-5|TRBJ2-7|many|TRBD1
CASSYSRDRGSYEQYF
TGTGCCAGCAGTTACTCCAGGGACAGGGGGAGTTACGAGCAGTACTTC
>TRBV19|TRBJ2-7|many|-
CASSIVGRSYEQYF
TGTGCCAGTAGTATAGTGGGCCGGAGCTACGAGCAGTACTTC
>TRBV12-3/TRBV12-4|TRBJ2-5|-|-
CASSFLGGSETQYF
TGTGCCAGCAGTTTCCTCGGAGGGAGTGAGACCCAGTACTTC
>TRBV28|TRBJ2-2|-|-
CASSLPLLTGNTGELFF
TGTGCCAGCAGCCTCCCGCTACTCACAGGGAACACCGGGGAGCTGTTTTTT
>TRBV19|TRBJ1-1|-|-
CASSAGRDDTEAFF
TGTGCCAGTAGTGCCGGGAGGGATGACACTGAAGCTTTCTTT
>TRBV6-1|TRBJ1-1|many|-
CASSEVEGGTEAFF
TGTGCCAGCAGTGAGGTGGAGGGGGGCACTGAAGCTTTCTTT
>TRBV6-2/TRBV6-3|TRBJ2-2|-|-
CASSYSILTGELFF
TGTGCCAGCAGTTACTCGATTCTCACCGGGGAGCTGTTTTTT
>TRBV12-3/TRBV12-4|TRBJ2-2|-|-
CASSFEGGIGELFF
TGTGCCAGCAGTTTCGAAGGGGGGATCGGGGAGCTGTTTTTT
>TRBV6-2/TRBV6-3|TRBJ2-7|many|TRBD2
CASSYSMGLALEQYF
TGTGCCAGCAGTTACTCGATGGGACTAGCGCTCGAGCAGTACTTC
>TRBV13|TRBJ2-2|-|-
CASSLGQDTGELFF
TGTGCCAGCAGCTTAGGACAGGACACCGGGGAGCTGTTTTTT
>TRBV11-2|TRBJ2-2|-|-
CASSYSKRVNTGELFF
TGTGCCAGCAGTTACTCAAAAAGAGTGAACACCGGGGAGCTGTTTTTT
>TRBV3-1|TRBJ1-1|many|-
CASSQPLTEAFF
TGTGCCAGCAGCCAGCCTCTCACTGAAGCTTTCTTT
>TRBV24-1|TRBJ1-1|-|TRBD1
CATSDHRGNSEAFF
TGTGCCACCAGTGATCACAGGGGGAATTCTGAAGCTTTCTTT
>TRBV11-3|TRBJ1-2|many|-
CASSSPGRYGYTF
TGTGCCAGCAGCTCGCCGGGACGTTATGGCTACACCTTC
>TRBV12-3/TRBV12-4|TRBJ1-1|-|-
CASTPTATNTEAFF
TGTGCCAGCACCCCGACAGCCACGAACACTGAAGCTTTCTTT
>TRBV6-1|TRBJ2-7|-|-
CASQRGPGHLSDEQYF
TGTGCCAGCCAGCGGGGTCCGGGACATCTCTCTGATGAGCAGTACTTC
>TRBV2|TRBJ2-5|many|TRBD2
CASSPLAGGWEETQYF
TGTGCCAGCAGTCCACTAGCGGGAGGCTGGGAGGAGACCCAGTACTTC
>TRBV7-2|TRBJ1-3|many|-
CASSSYDGAGNTIYF
TGTGCCAGCAGCTCCTACGACGGGGCTGGAAACACCATATATTTT
>TRBV6-2/TRBV6-3|TRBJ1-1|-|TRBD1
CASRTGTASRAFF
TGTGCCAGCAGAACCGGGACAGCTAGCAGGGCTTTCTTT
>TRBV9|TRBJ2-5|many|TRBD1
CASSDGTGTLGTQYF
TGTGCCAGCAGCGACGGGACAGGGACTCTGGGGACCCAGTACTTC
>TRBV19|TRBJ2-5|many|-
CASRPPPSETQYF
TGTGCCAGTAGACCTCCCCCGTCGGAGACCCAGTACTTC
>TRBV11-2|TRBJ2-7|-|-
CASSLVRQAYEQYF
TGTGCCAGCAGCTTAGTTCGACAGGCCTACGAGCAGTACTTC
>TRBV28|TRBJ2-2|once|-
CASSLWKGSGELFF
TGTGCCAGCAGTTTATGGAAGGGGTCCGGGGAGCTGTTTTTT
>TRBV6-5|TRBJ1-6|-|-
CASSHLDDSPLHF
TGTGCCAGCAGCCACTTGGACGATTCACCCCTCCACTTT
>TRBV6-2/TRBV6-3|TRBJ1-2|many|TRBD1
CASRSGTGFGYGYTF
TGTGCCAGCAGATCAGGGACAGGCTTTGGCTATGGCTACACCTTC
>TRBV7-9|TRBJ2-5|-|TRBD2
CASPRTSGDQETQYF
TGTGCCAGCCCACGGACTAGCGGAGACCAAGAGACCCAGTACTTC
>TRBV6-2/TRBV6-3|TRBJ2-7|few|TRBD2
CASSTQRESYEQYF
TGTGCCAGCAGTACCCAGCGGGAATCCTACGAGCAGTACTTC
>TRBV30|TRBJ1-2|many|-
CACLRGQDPPRAYGYTF
TGTGCCTGCCTCCGGGGGCAAGACCCCCCAAGGGCCTATGGCTACACCTTC
>TRBV30|TRBJ2-6|many|-
CARGFAGANVLTF
TGTGCCCGTGGGTTCGCTGGGGCCAACGTCCTGACTTTC
>TRBV12-3/TRBV12-4|TRBJ1-6|-|-
CASSFSGLNSPLHF
TGTGCCAGCAGTTTCTCAGGTCTAAATTCACCCCTCCACTTT
>TRBV12-3/TRBV12-4|TRBJ1-1|-|-
CASSLGGIEAFF
TGTGCCAGCAGTTTGGGCGGAATTGAAGCTTTCTTT